One sample yielded the 24 T cell receptor beta chains listed below, sequenced in a study of OX40 agonist ivuxolimab in advanced cancers. Some clones are missing from TCRdb's copy, which holds only in-frame ones; the method was immunoSEQ multiplex PCR. Among around 110,000 clones listed, around 93% were seen once. The starting material was CD4+ or CD8+ T cells sorted from blood, obtained in a trial of the OX40 agonist ivuxolimab. These receptors came from an adult with an advanced solid tumor such as melanoma, head and neck, liver or kidney cancer.

The chain links TRBV7-2 to TRBJ2-3; TRBD1 matches at 7 bases. V trimming: 9 bases; J trimming: 5 bases; junction bases outside the gene matches: 11. The CDR3 spans 14 residues. Germline CDR1 and CDR2: SGHTA and FQGNSA. The CDR3 sequence is CASSYRGREDTQYF. CDR3 DNA: TGTGCCAGTAGTTACAGGGGCAGGGAAGATACGCAGTATTTT. The full variable domain, in which reference TRBV7-2 and TRBJ2-3 provide the parts outside the CDR3, is GAGVSQSPSNKVTEKGKDVELRCDPISGHTALYWYRQSLGQGLEFLIYFQGNSAPDKSGLPSDRFSAERTGGSVSTLTIQRTQQEDSAVYLCASSYRGREDTQYFGPGTRLTVL.

This chain links TRBV28 with TRBJ1-5; weak D call: TRBD1 (6 bases). V shed 7 bases and J shed 9 bases, with 19 bases lying between them. Germline CDR1 reads MDHEN; CDR2 reads SYDVKM. The CDR3 loop spans 14 amino acids. DNA of the CDR3: TGTGCCAGCACCTCAGACAGGTCCTATGGGCCCCAGCATTTT. Translating gives CASTSDRSYGPQHF. Variable domain in full (rest from reference TRBV28 and TRBJ1-5): DVKVTQSSRYLVKRTGEKVFLECVQDMDHENMFWYRQDPGLGLRLIYFSYDVKMKEKGDIPEGYSVSREKKERFSLILESASTNQTSMYLCASTSDRSYGPQHFGDGTRLSIL.

This clone was counted a few times. The chain combines TRBV7-2 with TRBJ1-5; D unresolved. The CDR3 is 13 residues long. The germline gives CDR1 SGHTA, CDR2 FQGNSA. V lost 5 bases, J lost 1 base, and 6 bases lay in between. CDR3 sequence reads: CASSERSNQPQHF. CDR3 DNA sequence: TGTGCCAGCAGCGAGAGGAGCAATCAGCCCCAGCATTTT.

This clone has only one observation. This chain connects TRBV7-9 to TRBJ2-7, with 7 bases identical to TRBD1. This CDR3 comprises 16 residues. V lost 3 bases, J lost 7 bases, and 15 bases stayed unmatched. Germline CDR1 and CDR2: SEHNR and FQNEAQ (reference sequence). As DNA, the CDR3 is TGTGCCAGCAGCTTCGCCCTGACAGGGAACCCCTGGGAGCAGTACTTC. As protein: CASSFALTGNPWEQYF.

J is TRBJ2-7 and V is TRBV28; no clear D. This CDR3 is 15 amino acids long. The V and J ends lost 5 bases and 4 bases respectively, with 18 bases between them. The germline gives CDR1 MDHEN, CDR2 SYDVKM. The chain's CDR3 is CASSPSLGSAYEQYF. The CDR3 nucleotides read TGTGCCAGCAGTCCTTCTTTAGGGTCGGCTTACGAGCAGTACTTC. The whole variable domain, filled in from reference TRBV28 and TRBJ2-7, reads DVKVTQSSRYLVKRTGEKVFLECVQDMDHENMFWYRQDPGLGLRLIYFSYDVKMKEKGDIPEGYSVSREKKERFSLILESASTNQTSMYLCASSPSLGSAYEQYFGPGTRLTVT.

This clone was recorded only once. This rearrangement joins TRBV7-2 to TRBJ2-7; D possibly corresponds to TRBD2 (5 bases). Germline CDR1 SGHTA, CDR2 FQGNSA. Trimming took off 1 base at V and 4 bases at J, with 11 bases between the two ends. CDR3 size: 14 residues. CDR3 bases: TGTGCCAGCAGCTTAGGAGCGGAACATTACGAGCAGTACTTC. As protein: CASSLGAEHYEQYF.

The J gene is TRBJ1-1, the V gene TRBV6-5; no definite D call. The CDR3 is 14 amino acids. Trimming left V 2 bases short and J 2 bases short, with 9 bases between. Germline assignment: CDR1 MNHEY and CDR2 SVGAGI. The CDR3 nucleotides are TGTGCCAGCAGTTACGAACAGCTAAACACTGAAGCTTTCTTT. This sequence encodes CASSYEQLNTEAFF.

The chain joins TRBV7-2 to TRBJ2-7; D gene ambiguous. The V end lost 0 bases, the J end lost 0 bases, and 6 bases lay between the germline ends. The germline CDR1 and CDR2 sequences are SGHTA and FQGNSA. The CDR3 totals 14 residues. CDR3 loop: CASSLAESSYEQYF. As DNA, the CDR3 is TGTGCCAGCAGCTTAGCGGAGAGCTCCTACGAGCAGTACTTC. Full variable domain (outside the CDR3, taken from reference TRBV7-2 and TRBJ2-7): GAGVSQSPSNKVTEKGKDVELRCDPISGHTALYWYRQSLGQGLEFLIYFQGNSAPDKSGLPSDRFSAERTGGSVSTLTIQRTQQEDSAVYLCASSLAESSYEQYFGPGTRLTVT.

This chain joins TRBV7-9 and TRBJ1-2, with 8 bases identical to TRBD1. The CDR3 totals 14 residues. V shed 5 bases and J 8 bases; nucleotides not matched to a gene: 10. The germline CDR1 and CDR2 sequences are SEHNR and FQNEAQ (reference sequence). The CDR3 sequence is CASSKTGEGSGYTF. The CDR3 DNA is TGTGCCAGCAGCAAGACAGGGGAGGGGAGCGGCTACACCTTC.

The chain carries TRBV18 and TRBJ1-1; D is possibly TRBD1 (5 bases). The V end was cut by 2 bases, the J end by 1 base, with 8 bases between. Germline values: CDR1 KGHSH, CDR2 LQKENI. The CDR3 loop spans 14 amino acids. Here the CDR3 DNA reads TGTGCCAGCTCACCAGGACACGCGAACACTGAAGCTTTCTTT. This encodes CASSPGHANTEAFF.

The rearrangement links TRBV5-4 to TRBJ2-4; 9 positions agree with TRBD1. This CDR3 is built from 15 residues. The V and J ends lost 4 bases and 6 bases, in that order; junction bases with no gene match: 8. Per the germline V gene, CDR1 is SGHNT and CDR2 is YYREEE (reference sequence). CDR3: CASSPWTGAANIQYF. The CDR3 nucleotides are TGTGCCAGCAGCCCGTGGACAGGGGCGGCAAACATTCAGTACTTC.

This chain links TRBV28 with TRBJ1-4; 8 bases map to TRBD1. After removal of 4 bases from V and 8 bases from J, the junction contained 6 bases not matched to a gene. Germline values: CDR1 MDHEN, CDR2 SYDVKM. The CDR3 loop spans 14 amino acids. The CDR3 DNA sequence: TGTGCCAGCAGTTCTCAGGGGGCTAGGGAAAAACTGTTTTTT. It specifies CASSSQGAREKLFF.

The sample holds one count of this clone. The chain employs TRBV7-3 and TRBJ2-2; 7 bases match TRBD1. Unmatched junction bases numbered 5, after V lost 6 bases and J lost 4 bases. The CDR3 consists of 14 residues. Germline CDR1 reads SGHTA; CDR2 reads FQGTGA. This CDR3 is CASRPTGITGELFF. CDR3 coding DNA: TGTGCCAGCAGGCCGACAGGGATCACCGGGGAGCTGTTTTTT.

The chain employs TRBV21-1 and TRBJ1-1; the D call in the table, TRBD1, was not verified against the DNA. TRBV21-1 corresponds to a pseudogene. The CDR3 has 12 residues. CDR3 nucleotide sequence: TGTGCCAGCACACAGGGTGGAACTGAAGCTTTCTTT. Translation gives CASTQGGTEAFF.

The V call is TRBV10-1, the J call TRBJ2-1; D call uncertain. The CDR3 consists of 14 residues. Germline V lookup: CDR1 WNHNN, CDR2 SYGVQD (reference sequence). V shed 4 bases and J shed 0 bases, with 7 bases lying between them. CDR3 DNA sequence: TGCGCCAGCAGTGGGGGAAGCTCCTACAATGAGCAGTTCTTC. It yields the protein CASSGGSSYNEQFF.

The chain employs TRBV27 and TRBJ1-2; D gene ambiguous. The CDR3 has 14 residues. The V and J ends lost 2 bases and 7 bases respectively, with 14 bases between them. Germline-derived CDR1 and CDR2 are MNHEY and SMNVEV (reference sequence). CDR3 loop: CASSLGISSGGYTF. Here the CDR3 DNA reads TGTGCCAGCAGTTTAGGGATTTCCTCGGGTGGCTACACCTTC.

The chain combines TRBV19 with TRBJ1-1; unclear D gene. Trimming stripped 5 bases from V and 2 bases from J, with 9 bases between. Germline V gene lookup returns CDR1 LNHDA and CDR2 SQIVND (reference sequence). The CDR3 loop spans 13 amino acids. This CDR3 reads CASSLSGNTEAFF. The CDR3 DNA is TGTGCCAGTAGTTTGAGTGGTAACACTGAAGCTTTCTTT.

The chain employs TRBV18 and TRBJ2-7; perhaps D is TRBD1 or TRBD2 (5 bases each). The CDR3 spans 15 residues. The germline V and J ends were trimmed by 3 bases and 0 bases, with 12 bases remaining between them. CDR1 is KGHSH, CDR2 LQKENI, per germline. CDR3 sequence reads: CASSPGTSSSYEQYF. CDR3 nucleotide sequence: TGTGCCAGCTCACCCGGGACCTCCAGCTCCTACGAGCAGTACTTC.

The rearrangement joins TRBV27 to TRBJ2-5; 9 positions agree with TRBD2. V shed 1 base, J shed 5 bases, and the junction held 2 bases outside the gene matches. Germline CDR1 is MNHEY and CDR2 is SMNVEV (reference sequence). The CDR3 is made up of 14 amino acids. DNA of the CDR3: TGTGCCAGCAGTTTATGGGCGGGGGGGGAGACCCAGTACTTC. This codes for CASSLWAGGETQYF.

This clone was detected only once. The chain has TRBV7-2 and TRBJ2-1; 7 bases are shared with TRBD1. The V segment lost 5 bases and the J segment 0 bases; nucleotides outside the gene matches: 7. The CDR3 runs to 16 residues. The germline CDR1 and CDR2 sequences are SGHTA and FQGNSA. CDR3 protein: CASSRDRDSSYNEQFF. The CDR3 coding sequence is TGTGCCAGCAGCCGGGACAGAGACAGCTCCTACAATGAGCAGTTCTTC.

The J gene is TRBJ1-1, the V gene TRBV20-1; D gene unclear. V was trimmed by 6 bases and J by 6 bases, leaving 5 bases between them. Germline assignment: CDR1 DFQATT and CDR2 SNEGSKA (reference sequence). This CDR3 region has 9 residues. The DNA of the CDR3 is TGCAGTGCCCCTCCTGAAGCTTTCTTT. This translates into CSAPPEAFF.

This sequence joins TRBV7-3 and TRBJ2-5; 12 bases are shared with TRBD1. CDR3 length: 16 residues. The germline gives CDR1 SGHTA, CDR2 FQGTGA. J lost 6 bases, V lost 5 bases, and 10 bases had no gene match. The CDR3 nucleotides read TGTGCCAGCAGCCCCGGAGGGACAGGGGGCACGAAGACCCAGTACTTC. It is translated as CASSPGGTGGTKTQYF.

The V and J genes are TRBV10-3 and TRBJ2-1, with 9 positions matching TRBD2. V was pared by 3 bases and J by 0 bases, with 18 bases of the junction left unmatched. From germline, CDR1 is ENHRY and CDR2 SYGVKD. The CDR3 loop spans 21 amino acids. CDR3 bases: TGTGCCATCAGTGATGGTTCTCTCGCGGGAGGGTCCTTAAGCTCCTACAATGAGCAGTTCTTC. Its protein is CAISDGSLAGGSLSSYNEQFF.

Here the CDR3 reads CASGLVQGESSGNTIYF. CDR3 in DNA: TGTGCTAGTGGTTTGGTACAAGGCGAGAGCTCTGGAAACACCATATATTTT. The chain is built from TRBV12-5 and TRBJ1-3, with D uncertain. CDR1 is LGHNT and CDR2 is FRNRAP in the germline V gene. Trimming removed 0 bases at V and 0 bases at J, with 12 bases between. This CDR3 spans 17 amino acids.